The present T cell receptor beta chain was sequenced within a study of blood T cell repertoires in COVID-19. On the study more broadly: Samples representing acute and convalescent COVID-19 were sourced from the United States, Italy and Spain. In each case, the material was cDNA or gDNA derived from T cells, B-cell-depleted T cells, or PBMCs.

Produced via immunoSEQ multiplex PCR; TCRdb's table is partial and in-frame only. The repertoire includes around 150,000 clones, over 80% of them detected once, and about 5.2% sits in the top ten. Germline V gene sequence: CDR1 LGHNT, CDR2 FRNRAP. The CDR3 is 13 residues long. Deletions cut 1 base from V and 3 bases from J, with 6 bases between. The sequence derives from a man between 70 and 80 years old who had been exposed to COVID-19. The chain recombines TRBV12-5 with TRBJ1-1; D is undetermined. Sequencing was carried out using PBMCs or T cells enriched from blood (not recorded which). The CDR3, as DNA: TGTGCTAGTGGTTTGGACGGTCACACTGAAGCTTTCTTT. This encodes CASGLDGHTEAFF.